The 10 T cell receptor beta chains in this list originate from one sample, sequenced in a study of CD8+ T cells in alopecia areata. RNA, once extracted, was reverse transcribed into cDNA for use as the sequencing template. This table comes from immunoSEQ multiplex PCR, and its TCRdb copy is limited to in-frame clones, with some not included. Found here are over 100,000 clones, no singletons; the ten largest cover roughly a fifth. The source material was lesional skin. Every receptor here comes from a C3H/HeJ mouse with alopecia areata. The strain is characterized by the MHC haplotype H2-k.

On this clone: All gene names here are mouse names. The sequenced fragment ends 4 residues before the CDR3 boundary, so the rest is inferred from the germline J gene. J is TRBJ1-1 and V is TRBV1; TRBD1 might be the D (6 bases). CDR1 and CDR2 (germline): NSQYPW, LRSPGD (reference sequence). The CDR3 has 17 residues. Trimming removed 0 bases at V and 0 bases at J, with 14 bases between. The CDR3 spells CTCSADLGDIANTEVFF. The covered CDR3 bases are TGCACCTGCAGTGCAGATCTGGGGGACATTGCAAACACA.

This clone was detected ten times or more. Mouse gene names apply. The DNA ends 4 residues before the CDR3 does, and the rest of the CDR3 is filled in from the germline J gene. The rearrangement links TRBV1 to TRBJ2-1, with unresolved D. V lost 0 bases and J lost 3, with 9 bases in between. Germline assignment: CDR1 NSQYPW and CDR2 LRSPGD (reference sequence). This CDR3 spans 15 amino acids. The CDR3 sequence: CTCSADLGFYAEQFF. Incomplete CDR3 DNA: TGCACCTGCAGTGCAGATCTAGGGTTCTATGCT.

Comments on this clone: The gene names given are mouse names. The sequenced fragment ends 4 residues before the CDR3 boundary, so the rest is inferred from the germline J gene. The chain uses TRBV13-2 and TRBJ2-5, with TRBD2 identical over 9 bases. V gave up 0 bases and J gave up 2 bases; unmatched junction bases: 4. CDR1 is NNHNN and CDR2 is SYGAGS in the germline V gene (reference sequence). The CDR3 runs 16 residues. The part of the CDR3 DNA that was read is TGTGCCAGCGGTGATGCTCCCTGGGGGGGCCAAGAC. Protein: CASGDAPWGGQD. The whole CDR3 sequence reads CASGDAPWGGQDTQYF.

This clone has more than one count but fewer than ten. Genes and germline come from the mouse. The read stops 4 residues short of the end of the CDR3; the missing end is completed from the germline J gene. The V call is TRBV13-2, the J call TRBJ2-1, with TRBD1 matching over 7 bases. CDR3 size: 13 residues. With V trimmed by 2 bases and J by 5 bases, 1 base remained unmatched. Germline V gene data show CDR1 as NNHNN and CDR2 as SYGAGS (reference sequence). The CDR3 spells CASGDTGDAEQFF. The DNA read from the CDR3 is TGTGCCAGCGGTGACACAGGGGATGCT.

Of note for this clone: Gene names denote mouse genes. Read data end 4 residues before the CDR3 end; the end is taken from the germline J gene. The chain recombines TRBV19 with TRBJ2-1, with 8 bases lining up with TRBD1. The germline gives CDR1 FNHDT, CDR2 SITEND (reference sequence). The V and J ends lost 4 bases and 1 base, in that order; junction bases with no gene match: 4. This CDR3 contains 15 residues. The sequenced part of the CDR3 DNA is TGTGCCAGCAGTCGGACAGGGAAGAACTATGCT. This encodes CASSRTGKNYA. The CDR3 in full is CASSRTGKNYAEQFF.

On this clone: The protein listed by TCRdb differs at residue 12 from the translated DNA, so the DNA translation is shown. Genes and germline come from the mouse. The CDR3 end is not reached by the read, which stops 3 residues before it; the germline J gene fills it in. The chain has TRBV13-3 and TRBJ1-3, with D perhaps matching TRBD1 (5 bases). CDR1 and CDR2 from the germline V gene are NNHDY and SYVADS. V shed 1 base and J shed 0 bases, with 8 bases lying between them. CDR3 length: 15 residues. The CDR3 sequence: CASSDIRASGNTLYF. CDR3 DNA (partial): TGTGCCAGCAGTGATATCAGGGCTTCTGGAAATACG.

This clone was seen only a few times. All gene names here are mouse names. The CDR3 is cut off 4 residues early in the read; its end comes from the germline J gene. This same CDR3 is encoded by further DNA sequences in the sample. V and J are TRBV1 and TRBJ2-3; 11 nucleotides align to TRBD2. The CDR3 covers 16 residues. V lost 3 bases, J lost 0 bases, and 2 bases stayed unmatched. Germline V gene data show CDR1 as NSQYPW and CDR2 as LRSPGD (reference sequence). The part of the CDR3 DNA that was read is TGCACCTGCAGTGCTCGACTGGGGGGGAGTGCAGAA. Its translation is CTCSARLGGSAE. In full, the CDR3 is CTCSARLGGSAETLYF.

Worth noting for this clone: Gene names follow the mouse nomenclature. From the germline J gene comes the end of the CDR3, since the read stops 4 residues before it. The chain recombines TRBV13-3 with TRBJ2-5; 11 bases agree with TRBD2. CDR3 length: 16 amino acids. V was clipped by 0 bases and J by 2 bases; unmatched bases: 2. Per germline, CDR1 NNHDY and CDR2 SYVADS. The covered CDR3 bases are TGTGCCAGCAGTGATGACTGGGGGGGCCTCCAAGAC. It encodes CASSDDWGGLQD. The complete CDR3 protein is CASSDDWGGLQDTQYF.

About this clone itself: TCRdb and the translated DNA give different amino acids at residue 13; the protein presented here is the one translated from the DNA. Gene names refer to mouse genes. The same CDR3 can be traced to other DNA sequences in this sample. Partial CDR3 DNA: TGTGCCAGCAGCCCTCCGGGACAGGGGTCTGGAAATACG. This sequence encodes CASSPPGQGSGNT. From start to end, the CDR3 is CASSPPGQGSGNTLYF. The chain carries TRBV13-3 and TRBJ1-3; 10 nucleotides line up with TRBD1. With the read ending 3 residues before the CDR3 end, the germline J gene is used to fill in that end. This CDR3 contains 16 residues. CDR1 and CDR2 from the germline V gene are NNHDY and SYVADS. V lost 5 bases, J lost 1 base, and 6 bases stayed unmatched.

This clone was detected a few times. Mouse names are used for the genes. From the germline J gene comes the end of the CDR3, since the read stops 4 residues before it. The chain uses TRBV13-1 and TRBJ2-2; D is ambiguous. The CDR3 runs to 16 residues. Germline CDR1 reads NSHNY; CDR2 reads SYGAGN. Trimming removed 0 bases at V and 1 base at J, with 10 bases between. The CDR3 spells CASSDASKLNTGQLYF. CDR3 DNA, as far as it was read: TGTGCCAGCAGTGATGCTTCTAAACTAAACACCGGG.